This T cell receptor (beta chain) was obtained from a study of shared T cell receptors in the human thymus. Trimming removed 5 bases at V and 6 bases at J, with 17 bases between. The germline CDR1 and CDR2 sequences are SGHNT and YENEEA. CDR3 size: 14 residues. Profiling relied on immunoSEQ multiplex PCR, and the TCRdb table lists in-frame clones only, not all of them. The sample contains approximately 730,000 clones, approximately 85% of which appear only once. The data were also submitted as part of a second study, on human thymus T cells. That work adds: Within thymic and blood repertoires, V and J gene usage appeared to be biased.

The V gene is TRBV11-3, the J gene TRBJ2-7; D perhaps matches TRBD1 (5 bases). The sequenced sample was thymocytes. This sequence originates from a girl under three years old with a congenital heart defect. The chain's CDR3 is CASSRTRSASEQYF. The CDR3 nucleotides are TGTGCCAGCAGCCGGACAAGATCCGCTTCCGAGCAGTACTTC.